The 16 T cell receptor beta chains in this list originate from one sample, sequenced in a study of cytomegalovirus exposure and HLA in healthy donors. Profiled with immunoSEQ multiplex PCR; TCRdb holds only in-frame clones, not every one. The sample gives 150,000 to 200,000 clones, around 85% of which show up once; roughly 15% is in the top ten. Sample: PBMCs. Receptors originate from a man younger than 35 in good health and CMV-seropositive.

The CDR3 bases are TGTGCCAGCAGCCCCTTTGAGGGACAGGGGGCGGACACTGAAGCTTTCTTT. The encoded protein is CASSPFEGQGADTEAFF. The V call is TRBV9, the J call TRBJ1-1; 12 bases are shared with TRBD1. Per germline, CDR1 SGDLS and CDR2 YYNGEE. This CDR3 spans 17 amino acids. The V gene end was trimmed by 4 bases and the J gene end by 3 bases; junction bases not matched to a gene: 10.

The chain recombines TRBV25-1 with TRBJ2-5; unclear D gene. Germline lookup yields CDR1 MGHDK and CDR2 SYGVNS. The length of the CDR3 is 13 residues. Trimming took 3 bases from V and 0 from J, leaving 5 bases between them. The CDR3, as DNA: TGTGCCAGCAGTGAGGGCAACCAAGAGACCCAGTACTTC. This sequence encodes CASSEGNQETQYF.

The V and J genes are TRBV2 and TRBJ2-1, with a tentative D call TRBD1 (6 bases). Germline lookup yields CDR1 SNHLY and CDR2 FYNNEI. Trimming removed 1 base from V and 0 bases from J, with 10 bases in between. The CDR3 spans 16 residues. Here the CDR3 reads CASSEEQGSSYNEQFF. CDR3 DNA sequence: TGTGCCAGCAGTGAAGAACAGGGAAGCTCCTACAATGAGCAGTTCTTC.

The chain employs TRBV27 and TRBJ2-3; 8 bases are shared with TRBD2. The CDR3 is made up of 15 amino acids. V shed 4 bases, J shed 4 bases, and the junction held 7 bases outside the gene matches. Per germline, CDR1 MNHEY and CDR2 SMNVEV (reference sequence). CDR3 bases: TGTGCCAGCAGTTGGGCGGGGGGTACGGCAGATACGCAGTATTTT. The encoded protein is CASSWAGGTADTQYF.

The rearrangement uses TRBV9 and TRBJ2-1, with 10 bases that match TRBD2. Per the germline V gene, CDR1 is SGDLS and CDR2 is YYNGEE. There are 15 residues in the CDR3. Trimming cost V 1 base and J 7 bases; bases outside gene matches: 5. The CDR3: CASSVRGSGGNEQFF. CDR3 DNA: TGTGCCAGCAGCGTAAGGGGTAGCGGGGGGAATGAGCAGTTCTTC.

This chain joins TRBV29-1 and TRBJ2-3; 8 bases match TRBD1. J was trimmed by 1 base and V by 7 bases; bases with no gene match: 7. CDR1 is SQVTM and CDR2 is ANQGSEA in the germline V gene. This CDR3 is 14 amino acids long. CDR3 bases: TGCAGCGCCCGACAGGGGTTTGGCACAGATACGCAGTATTTT. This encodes CSARQGFGTDTQYF.

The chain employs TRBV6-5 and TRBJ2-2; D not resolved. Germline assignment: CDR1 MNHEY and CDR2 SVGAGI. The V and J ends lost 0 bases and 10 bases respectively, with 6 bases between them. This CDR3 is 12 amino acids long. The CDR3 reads CASSYSRMELFF. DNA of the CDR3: TGTGCCAGCAGTTACTCGAGAATGGAGCTGTTTTTT.

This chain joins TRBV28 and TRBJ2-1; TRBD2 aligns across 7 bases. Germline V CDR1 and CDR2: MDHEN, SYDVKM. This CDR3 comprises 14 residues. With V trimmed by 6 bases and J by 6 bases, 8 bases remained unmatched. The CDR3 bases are TGTGCCAGCAGGGCGAGCGGGATAGGCAATGAGCAGTTCTTC. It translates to CASRASGIGNEQFF. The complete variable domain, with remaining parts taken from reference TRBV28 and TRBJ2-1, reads DVKVTQSSRYLVKRTGEKVFLECVQDMDHENMFWYRQDPGLGLRLIYFSYDVKMKEKGDIPEGYSVSREKKERFSLILESASTNQTSMYLCASRASGIGNEQFFGPGTRLTVL.

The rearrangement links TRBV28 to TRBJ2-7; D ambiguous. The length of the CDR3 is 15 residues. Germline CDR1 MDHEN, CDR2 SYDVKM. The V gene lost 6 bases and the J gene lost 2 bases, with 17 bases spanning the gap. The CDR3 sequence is CASRSPPLAPYEQYF. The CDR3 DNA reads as TGTGCCAGCAGGTCTCCCCCGCTGGCTCCCTACGAGCAGTACTTC.

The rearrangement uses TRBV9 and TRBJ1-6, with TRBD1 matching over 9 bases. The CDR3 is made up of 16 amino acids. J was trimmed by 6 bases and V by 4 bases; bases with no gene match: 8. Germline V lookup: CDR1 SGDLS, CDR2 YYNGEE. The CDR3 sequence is CASSPQGAISNSPLHF. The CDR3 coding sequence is TGTGCCAGCAGCCCACAGGGGGCAATCAGTAATTCACCCCTCCACTTT.

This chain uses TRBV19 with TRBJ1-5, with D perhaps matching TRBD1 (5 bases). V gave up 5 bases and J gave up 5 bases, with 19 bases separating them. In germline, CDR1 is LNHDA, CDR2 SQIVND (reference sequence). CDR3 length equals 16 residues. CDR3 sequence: CASSPQTDEKDQPQHF. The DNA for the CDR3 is TGTGCCAGTAGTCCTCAGACAGATGAGAAGGATCAGCCCCAGCATTTT. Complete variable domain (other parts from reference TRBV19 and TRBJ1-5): DGGITQSPKYLFRKEGQNVTLSCEQNLNHDAMYWYRQDPGQGLRLIYYSQIVNDFQKGDIAEGYSVSREKKESFPLTVTSAQKNPTAFYLCASSPQTDEKDQPQHFGDGTRLSIL.

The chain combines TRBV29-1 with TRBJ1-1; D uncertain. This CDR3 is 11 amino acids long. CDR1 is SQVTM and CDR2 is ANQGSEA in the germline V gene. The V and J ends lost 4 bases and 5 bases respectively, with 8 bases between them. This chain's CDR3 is CSVVSVTEAFF. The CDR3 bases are TGCAGCGTTGTGAGTGTAACTGAAGCTTTCTTT.

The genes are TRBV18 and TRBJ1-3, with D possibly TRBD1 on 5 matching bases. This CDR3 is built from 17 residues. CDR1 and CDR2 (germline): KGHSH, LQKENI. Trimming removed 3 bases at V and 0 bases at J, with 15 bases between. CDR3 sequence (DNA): TGTGCCAGCTCACCGGAGGGGTGGCTCCTCTCTGGAAACACCATATATTTT. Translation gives CASSPEGWLLSGNTIYF.

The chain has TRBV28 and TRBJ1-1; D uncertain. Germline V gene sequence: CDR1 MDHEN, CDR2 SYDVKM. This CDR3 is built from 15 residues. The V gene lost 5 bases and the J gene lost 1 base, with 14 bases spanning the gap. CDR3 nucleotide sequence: TGTGCCAGCAGTGGCCCCTCAGGTCAGAACACTGAAGCTTTCTTT. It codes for CASSGPSGQNTEAFF.

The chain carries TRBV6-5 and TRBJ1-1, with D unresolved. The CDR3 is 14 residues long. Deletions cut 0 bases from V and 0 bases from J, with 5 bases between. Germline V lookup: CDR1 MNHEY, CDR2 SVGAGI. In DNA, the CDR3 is TGTGCCAGCAGTTACTCGAGGATGAACACTGAAGCTTTCTTT. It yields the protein CASSYSRMNTEAFF.

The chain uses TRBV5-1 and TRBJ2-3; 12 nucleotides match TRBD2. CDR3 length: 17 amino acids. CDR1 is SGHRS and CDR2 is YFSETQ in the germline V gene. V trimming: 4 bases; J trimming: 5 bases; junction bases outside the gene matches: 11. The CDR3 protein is CASSPYFLAGGEDTQYF. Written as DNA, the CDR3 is TGCGCCAGCAGCCCCTACTTTCTAGCGGGGGGGGAAGATACGCAGTATTTT. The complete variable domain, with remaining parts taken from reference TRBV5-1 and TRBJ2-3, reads KAGVTQTPRYLIKTRGQQVTLSCSPISGHRSVSWYQQTPGQGLQFLFEYFSETQRNKGNFPGRFSGRQFSNSRSEMNVSTLELGDSALYLCASSPYFLAGGEDTQYFGPGTRLTVL.